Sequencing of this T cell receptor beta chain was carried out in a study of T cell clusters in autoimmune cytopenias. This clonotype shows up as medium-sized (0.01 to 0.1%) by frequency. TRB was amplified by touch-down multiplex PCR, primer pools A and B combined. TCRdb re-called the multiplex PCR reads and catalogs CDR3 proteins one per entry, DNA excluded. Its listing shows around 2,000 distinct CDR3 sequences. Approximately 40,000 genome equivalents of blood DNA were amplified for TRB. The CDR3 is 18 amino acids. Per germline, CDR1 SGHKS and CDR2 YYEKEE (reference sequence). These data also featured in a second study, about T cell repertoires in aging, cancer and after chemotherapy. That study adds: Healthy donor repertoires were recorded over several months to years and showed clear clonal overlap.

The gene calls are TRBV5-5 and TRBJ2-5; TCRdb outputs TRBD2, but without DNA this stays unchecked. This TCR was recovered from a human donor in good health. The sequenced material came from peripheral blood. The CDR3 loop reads CASSPEGLAGVGAKTQYF.